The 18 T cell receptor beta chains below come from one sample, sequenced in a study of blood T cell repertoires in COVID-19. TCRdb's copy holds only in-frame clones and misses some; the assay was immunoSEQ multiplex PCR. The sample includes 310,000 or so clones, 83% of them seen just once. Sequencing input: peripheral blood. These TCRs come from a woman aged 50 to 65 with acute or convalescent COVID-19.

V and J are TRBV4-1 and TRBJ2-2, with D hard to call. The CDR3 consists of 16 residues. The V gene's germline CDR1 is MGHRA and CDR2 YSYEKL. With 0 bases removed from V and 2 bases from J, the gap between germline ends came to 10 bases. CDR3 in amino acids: CASSQEYQLNTGELFF. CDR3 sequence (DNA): TGCGCCAGCAGCCAAGAGTATCAGTTAAACACCGGGGAGCTGTTTTTT.

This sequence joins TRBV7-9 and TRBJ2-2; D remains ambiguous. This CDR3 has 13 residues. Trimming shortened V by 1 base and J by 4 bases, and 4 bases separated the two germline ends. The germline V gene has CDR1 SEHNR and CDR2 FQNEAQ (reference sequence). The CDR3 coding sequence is TGTGCCAGCAGCTTAGGGGCCACCGGGGAGCTGTTTTTT. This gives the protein CASSLGATGELFF.

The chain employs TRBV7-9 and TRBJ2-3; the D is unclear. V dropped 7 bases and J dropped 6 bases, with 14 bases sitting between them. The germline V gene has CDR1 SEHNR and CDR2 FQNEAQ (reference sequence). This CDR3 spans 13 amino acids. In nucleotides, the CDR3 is TGTGCCAGCATCCCTCTCGATCAGGATACGCAGTATTTT. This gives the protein CASIPLDQDTQYF.

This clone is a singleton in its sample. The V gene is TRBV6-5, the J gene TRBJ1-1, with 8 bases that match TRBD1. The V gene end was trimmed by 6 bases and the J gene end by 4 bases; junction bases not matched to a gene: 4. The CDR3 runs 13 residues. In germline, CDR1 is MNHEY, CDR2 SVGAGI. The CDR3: CASRDRGGTEAFF. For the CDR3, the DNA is TGTGCCAGCAGAGACAGGGGAGGCACTGAAGCTTTCTTT.

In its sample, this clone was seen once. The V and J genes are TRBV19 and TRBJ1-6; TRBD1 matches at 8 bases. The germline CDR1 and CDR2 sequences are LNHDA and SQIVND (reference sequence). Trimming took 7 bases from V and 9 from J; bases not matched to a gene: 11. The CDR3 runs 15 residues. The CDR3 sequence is CASILYQGAASPLHF. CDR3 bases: TGTGCCAGTATATTGTATCAGGGGGCGGCTTCACCCCTCCACTTT.

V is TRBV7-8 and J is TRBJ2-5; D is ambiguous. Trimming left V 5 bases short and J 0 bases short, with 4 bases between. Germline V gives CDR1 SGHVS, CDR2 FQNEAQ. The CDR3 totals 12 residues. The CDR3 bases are TGTGCCAGCAGCCCGTACCAAGAGACCCAGTACTTC. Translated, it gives CASSPYQETQYF.

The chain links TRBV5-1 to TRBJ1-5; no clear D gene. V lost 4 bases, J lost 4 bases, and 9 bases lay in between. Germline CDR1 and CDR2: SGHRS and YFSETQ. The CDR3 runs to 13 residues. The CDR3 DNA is TGCGCCAGCAGCCGTAGCCCTAATCAGCCCCAGCATTTT. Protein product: CASSRSPNQPQHF. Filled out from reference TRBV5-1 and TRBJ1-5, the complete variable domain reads KAGVTQTPRYLIKTRGQQVTLSCSPISGHRSVSWYQQTPGQGLQFLFEYFSETQRNKGNFPGRFSGRQFSNSRSEMNVSTLELGDSALYLCASSRSPNQPQHFGDGTRLSIL.

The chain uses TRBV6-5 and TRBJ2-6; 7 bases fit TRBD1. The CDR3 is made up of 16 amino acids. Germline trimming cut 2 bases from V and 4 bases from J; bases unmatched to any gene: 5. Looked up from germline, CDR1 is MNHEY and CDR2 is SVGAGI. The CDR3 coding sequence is TGTGCCAGCAGTTACGAACAGGGGAGAGGGGCCAACGTCCTGACTTTC. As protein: CASSYEQGRGANVLTF.

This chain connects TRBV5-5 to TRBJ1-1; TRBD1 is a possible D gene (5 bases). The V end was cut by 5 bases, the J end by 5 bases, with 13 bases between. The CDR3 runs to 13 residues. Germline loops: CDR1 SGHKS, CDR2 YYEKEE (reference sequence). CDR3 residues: CASSMEGKTEAFF. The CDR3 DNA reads TGTGCCAGCAGTATGGAGGGGAAGACTGAAGCTTTCTTT. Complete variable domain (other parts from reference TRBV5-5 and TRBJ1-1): DAGVTQSPTHLIKTRGQQVTLRCSPISGHKSVSWYQQVLGQGPQFIFQYYEKEERGRGNFPDRFSARQFPNYSSELNVNALLLGDSALYLCASSMEGKTEAFFGQGTRLTVV.

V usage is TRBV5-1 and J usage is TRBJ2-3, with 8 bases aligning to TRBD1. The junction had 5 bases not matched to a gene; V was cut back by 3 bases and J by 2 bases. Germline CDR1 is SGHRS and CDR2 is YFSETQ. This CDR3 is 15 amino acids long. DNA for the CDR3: TGCGCCAGCAGCTATACAGGGGGTGCCACAGATACGCAGTATTTT. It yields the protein CASSYTGGATDTQYF.

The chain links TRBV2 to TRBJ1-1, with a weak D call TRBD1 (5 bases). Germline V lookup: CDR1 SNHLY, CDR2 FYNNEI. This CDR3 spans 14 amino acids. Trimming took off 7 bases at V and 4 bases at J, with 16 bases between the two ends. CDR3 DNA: TGTGCCAGCAAAGGGAGAGGGAGGGGCACTGAAGCTTTCTTT. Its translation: CASKGRGRGTEAFF. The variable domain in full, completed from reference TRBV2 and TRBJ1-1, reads EPEVTQTPSHQVTQMGQEVILRCVPISNHLYFYWYRQILGQKVEFLVSFYNNEISEKSEIFDDQFSVERPDGSNFTLKIRSTKLEDSAMYFCASKGRGRGTEAFFGQGTRLTVV.

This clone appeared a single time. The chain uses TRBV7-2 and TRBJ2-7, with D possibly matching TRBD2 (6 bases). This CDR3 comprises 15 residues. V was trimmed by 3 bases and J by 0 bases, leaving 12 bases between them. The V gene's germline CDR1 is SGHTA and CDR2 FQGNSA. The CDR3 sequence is CASSFRTISSYEQYF. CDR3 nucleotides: TGTGCCAGCAGCTTTCGGACTATAAGCTCCTACGAGCAGTACTTC.

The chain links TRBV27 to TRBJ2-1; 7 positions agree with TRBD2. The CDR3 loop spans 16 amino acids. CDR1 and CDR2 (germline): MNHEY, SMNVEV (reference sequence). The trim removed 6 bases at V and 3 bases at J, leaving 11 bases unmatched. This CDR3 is CASSFGVGGGYNEQFF. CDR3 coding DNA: TGTGCCAGCAGCTTTGGCGTGGGGGGGGGCTACAATGAGCAGTTCTTC.

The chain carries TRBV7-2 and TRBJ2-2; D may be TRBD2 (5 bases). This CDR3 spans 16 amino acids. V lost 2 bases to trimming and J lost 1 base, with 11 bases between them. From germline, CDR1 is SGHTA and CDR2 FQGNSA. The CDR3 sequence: CASSLNSGGNTGELFF. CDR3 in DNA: TGTGCCAGCAGCTTAAACAGCGGCGGGAACACCGGGGAGCTGTTTTTT.

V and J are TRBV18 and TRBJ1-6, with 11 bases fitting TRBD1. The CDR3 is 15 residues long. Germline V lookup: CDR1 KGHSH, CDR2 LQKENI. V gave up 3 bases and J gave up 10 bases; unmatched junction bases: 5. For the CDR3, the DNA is TGTGCCAGCTCACCCGGACAGGGGGCGAGATCACCCCTCCACTTT. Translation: CASSPGQGARSPLHF.

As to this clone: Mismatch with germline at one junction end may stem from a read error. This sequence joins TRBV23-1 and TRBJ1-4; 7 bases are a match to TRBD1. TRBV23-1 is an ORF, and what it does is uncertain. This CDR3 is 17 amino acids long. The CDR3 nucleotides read TGCGCCAGCAGACAATTTTACCCGACAGGGAATAATGAAAAACTGTTTTTT. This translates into CASRQFYPTGNNEKLFF.

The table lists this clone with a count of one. The CDR3 nucleotides read TGCGCCAGCAGCCAAGTCGAGTCCAGGGACACAGATACGCAGTATTTT. Translated, it gives CASSQVESRDTDTQYF. The genes are TRBV4-3 and TRBJ2-3, with D possibly matching TRBD1 (5 bases). V was clipped by 1 base and J by 2 bases, with 13 bases between them. The CDR3 spans 16 residues. Germline CDR1 reads LGHNA; CDR2 reads YSLEER.

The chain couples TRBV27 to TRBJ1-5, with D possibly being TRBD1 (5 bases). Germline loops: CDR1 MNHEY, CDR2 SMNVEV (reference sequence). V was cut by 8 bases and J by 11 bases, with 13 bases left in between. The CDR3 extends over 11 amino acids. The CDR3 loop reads CASSGGNSQHF. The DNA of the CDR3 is TGTGCCAGCTCCGGGGGGAACTCCCAGCATTTT.